This passage covers 17 T cell receptor beta chains from one sample sequenced in a study of blood T cell repertoires in COVID-19. The data were produced by immunoSEQ multiplex PCR, yet TCRdb's version contains in-frame clones alone and is incomplete. The table shows approximately 480,000 clones, with around 90% occurring only once. What was sequenced was PBMCs or T cells enriched from blood (not recorded which). The receptors stem from a woman aged 18-29 years who had recovered from COVID-19.

V gene TRBV7-8 combines with J gene TRBJ1-2; the D gene is possibly TRBD1 (6 bases). Trimming took 6 bases from V and 4 from J, leaving 15 bases between them. From germline, CDR1 is SGHVS and CDR2 FQNEAQ. This CDR3 region has 14 residues. The chain's CDR3 is CASRSDSTVYGYTF. The CDR3 nucleotides are TGTGCCAGCAGGTCGGACAGTACCGTCTATGGCTACACCTTC. Full variable domain (rest looked up from reference TRBV7-8 and TRBJ1-2): GAGVSQSPRYKVAKRGQDVALRCDPISGHVSLFWYQQALGQGPEFLTYFQNEAQLDKSGLPSDRFFAERPEGSVSTLKIQRTQQEDSAVYLCASRSDSTVYGYTFGSGTRLTVV.

The chain carries TRBV11-3 and TRBJ1-1; D unclear. Germline assignment: CDR1 SGHNT and CDR2 YENEEA. V lost 5 bases to trimming and J lost 5 bases, with 15 bases between them. The CDR3 contains 14 residues. The CDR3 DNA reads TGTGCCAGCAGCCCATTCGGAGAAAGGACTGAAGCTTTCTTT. This sequence encodes CASSPFGERTEAFF.

This clone appeared a few times. The rearrangement uses TRBV7-9 and TRBJ1-5; possibly TRBD1 for D (6 bases). Trimming pared 3 bases from V and 1 base from J, leaving 10 bases between. CDR1 is SEHNR and CDR2 is FQNEAQ in the germline V gene (reference sequence). The CDR3 extends over 15 amino acids. CDR3 in DNA: TGTGCCAGCAGCTTGTATCAGGGGAGCAATCAGCCCCAGCATTTT. Protein: CASSLYQGSNQPQHF. Combining the CDR3 with reference TRBV7-9 and TRBJ1-5 gives the whole variable domain DTGVSQNPRHKITKRGQNVTFRCDPISEHNRLYWYRQTLGQGPEFLTYFQNEAQLEKSRLLSDRFSAERPKGSFSTLEIQRTEQGDSAMYLCASSLYQGSNQPQHFGDGTRLSIL.

Notes on this clone: The same CDR3 is also encoded by other DNA sequences in this sample. The CDR3 here is CASSIDRGTEAFF. DNA of the CDR3: TGTGCCAGTAGTATAGATCGCGGCACTGAAGCTTTCTTT. The genes are TRBV19 and TRBJ1-1; D not resolved. This CDR3 contains 13 residues. Germline V gene data show CDR1 as LNHDA and CDR2 as SQIVND (reference sequence). V lost 0 bases, J lost 4 bases, and 6 bases lay in between.

This clone has only one observation. The V call is TRBV10-1, the J call TRBJ1-2; maybe TRBD1 (6 bases). Trimming cost V 7 bases and J 3 bases, with 15 bases left between them. This CDR3 is 14 amino acids long. Germline CDR1 WNHNN, CDR2 SYGVQD (reference sequence). CDR3 region: CASKKEDRDYGYTF. In DNA, the CDR3 is TGCGCCAGCAAGAAGGAGGACAGAGACTATGGCTACACCTTC.

The rearrangement links TRBV10-1 to TRBJ1-1; 8 bases are shared with TRBD1. CDR1 is WNHNN, CDR2 SYGVQD, per germline (reference sequence). J gave up 1 base and V 2 bases, and 3 bases lay outside the gene matches. The CDR3 runs 15 residues. The CDR3 sequence: CASSERTGRNTEAFF. The CDR3 nucleotides are TGCGCCAGCAGTGAGAGGACAGGGAGGAACACTGAAGCTTTCTTT.

The chain links TRBV2 to TRBJ2-6, with D maybe TRBD2 (6 bases). CDR1 is SNHLY and CDR2 is FYNNEI in the germline V gene. The CDR3 contains 16 residues. Trimming took 3 bases from V and 2 from J, leaving 11 bases between them. The CDR3 sequence is CASSERDGAGANVLTF. The CDR3 bases are TGTGCCAGCAGTGAGCGGGACGGAGCTGGGGCCAACGTCCTGACTTTC. Full variable domain (remainder filled in from reference TRBV2 and TRBJ2-6): EPEVTQTPSHQVTQMGQEVILRCVPISNHLYFYWYRQILGQKVEFLVSFYNNEISEKSEIFDDQFSVERPDGSNFTLKIRSTKLEDSAMYFCASSERDGAGANVLTFGAGSRLTVL.

The J gene is TRBJ2-1, the V gene TRBV9; 9 positions agree with TRBD2. Germline CDR1 is SGDLS and CDR2 is YYNGEE. Trimming took 4 bases from V and 7 from J; bases not matched to a gene: 9. This CDR3 is 15 amino acids long. The CDR3, as DNA: TGTGCCAGCAGCCTCACGGCGACTAGCGGTAATGAGCAGTTCTTC. It encodes CASSLTATSGNEQFF.

The chain recombines TRBV27 with TRBJ1-1; D is ambiguous. This CDR3 comprises 14 residues. Trimming left V 7 bases short and J 5 bases short, with 17 bases between. The V gene's germline CDR1 is MNHEY and CDR2 SMNVEV (reference sequence). The CDR3 is CASIPSYGGTEAFF. CDR3 in DNA: TGTGCCAGCATTCCCTCCTACGGCGGTACTGAAGCTTTCTTT.

The rearrangement uses TRBV18 and TRBJ1-2, with D uncertain. Germline CDR1 reads KGHSH; CDR2 reads LQKENI. The CDR3 sequence is 15 residues long. The V end was cut by 0 bases, the J end by 8 bases, with 16 bases between. In DNA form, the CDR3 reads TGTGCCAGCTCACCACCGATATCCCTCGGGGTCGGCTACACCTTC. The encoded protein is CASSPPISLGVGYTF.

The V gene is TRBV19, the J gene TRBJ1-3, with a possible D match to TRBD1 (5 bases). Trimming took 5 bases from V and 1 from J, leaving 15 bases between them. CDR1 is LNHDA, CDR2 SQIVND, per germline (reference sequence). The CDR3 spans 16 residues. CDR3 in DNA: TGTGCCAGTAGTCCTGGGGGGAGTCTATCTGGAAACACCATATATTTT. Its protein is CASSPGGSLSGNTIYF.

CDR3 nucleotides: TGTGCCAGCAGCTTAAATGGAGAAGAGACCCAGTACTTC. It translates to CASSLNGEETQYF. This chain joins TRBV7-3 and TRBJ2-5; D not certain. The CDR3 consists of 13 residues. From germline, CDR1 is SGHTA and CDR2 FQGTGA. V was clipped by 1 base and J by 3 bases, with 6 bases between them.

The rearrangement links TRBV24-1 to TRBJ2-7, with 7 bases lining up with TRBD1. Unmatched junction bases numbered 8, after V lost 3 bases and J lost 4 bases. Germline CDR1 reads KGHDR; CDR2 reads SFDVKD. The CDR3 loop spans 15 amino acids. CDR3 nucleotide sequence: TGTGCCACCAGTGATCCCCGGACAGGTAGTTACGAGCAGTACTTC. This translates into CATSDPRTGSYEQYF.

V and J are TRBV6-6 and TRBJ1-2; 9 positions agree with TRBD1. J gave up 12 bases and V 4 bases, and 9 bases lay outside the gene matches. CDR3 size: 13 residues. The germline V gene encodes CDR1 MNHNY and CDR2 SVGAGI (reference sequence). The CDR3 sequence is CASSLLPTGGHTF. In nucleotides, the CDR3 is TGTGCCAGCAGTTTACTTCCCACAGGGGGCCACACCTTC.

The chain joins TRBV5-1 to TRBJ2-7; TRBD1 matches 7 bases. The V segment lost 0 bases and the J segment 4 bases; nucleotides outside the gene matches: 7. CDR3 length: 15 amino acids. CDR1 is SGHRS and CDR2 is YFSETQ in the germline V gene. The CDR3 DNA reads TGCGCCAGCAGCTTGGAGTTGGGACAGACTTACGAGCAGTACTTC. Its protein product is CASSLELGQTYEQYF.

The chain recombines TRBV10-3 with TRBJ2-5; 11 bases match TRBD1. Trimming took 2 bases from V and 2 from J; bases not matched to a gene: 10. The length of the CDR3 is 18 residues. The V gene's germline CDR1 is ENHRY and CDR2 SYGVKD. The CDR3 here is CAISEPKGQGAVQETQYF. CDR3 sequence (DNA): TGTGCCATCAGTGAGCCTAAAGGACAGGGGGCTGTACAAGAGACCCAGTACTTC.

The chain combines TRBV4-1 with TRBJ1-2; D unresolved. The CDR3 runs 14 residues. Germline V lookup: CDR1 MGHRA, CDR2 YSYEKL. The V gene lost 0 bases and the J gene lost 3 bases, with 8 bases spanning the gap. The chain's CDR3 is CASSQDPSDYGYTF. DNA for the CDR3: TGCGCCAGCAGCCAAGATCCCTCAGACTATGGCTACACCTTC.